This passage covers 14 T cell receptor beta chains from one sample sequenced in a study of PD-1 blockade in classical Hodgkin lymphoma. As to time point: newly diagnosed, previously untreated cHL patient sample. Magnetic negative selection was used to purify CD8+ T cells from thawed PBMCs. The assay was immunoSEQ multiplex PCR, and TCRdb's table has in-frame clones only and misses some. Among thousands of clones, approximately 92% were seen once, and the ten largest hold over 7.5%. The sequenced sample was CD8+ T cells from blood. The source of these receptors is a human donor with classical Hodgkin lymphoma.

CDR3 protein: CATSGPHTLGVSSYEQYF. The CDR3 DNA is TGTGCCACCAGCGGCCCCCACACGCTCGGGGTGAGCTCCTACGAGCAGTACTTC. V usage is TRBV15 and J usage is TRBJ2-5; D may be TRBD2 (5 bases). The DNA end is a closer match to TRBJ2-7, so the J assignment may be wrong. CDR3 size: 18 residues. The V gene's germline CDR1 is LNHNV and CDR2 YYDKDF (reference sequence).

The chain employs TRBV5-4 and TRBJ2-5, with a possible D match to TRBD2 (5 bases). The J call may not be correct, given that the DNA end is closer to TRBJ2-7. CDR1 is SGHNT and CDR2 is YYREEE in the germline V gene (reference sequence). This CDR3 spans 13 amino acids. CDR3 protein: CASSLGTLYEQYF. The CDR3 DNA is TGTGCCAGCAGCTTGGGGACTCTATACGAGCAGTACTTC.

This clone was counted a single time. The V and J genes are TRBV2 and TRBJ1-2; TRBD1 aligns across 7 bases. This CDR3 is built from 16 residues. Germline V CDR1 and CDR2: SNHLY, FYNNEI. V shed 8 bases and J 0 bases; nucleotides not matched to a gene: 12. CDR3 in DNA: TGTGCCAGCGCGCGGGGGACAGAGTATTCTAACTATGGCTACACCTTC. It translates to CASARGTEYSNYGYTF.

CDR3 nucleotide sequence: TGTGCCAGCAGCTTGGGGAATGTGGCCTTACGTACCGGGGAGCTGTTTTTT. It encodes CASSLGNVALRTGELFF. The rearrangement links TRBV5-4 to TRBJ2-2; D gene uncertain. The CDR3 spans 17 residues. V was shortened by 0 bases and J by 5 bases, with 17 bases between the two germline ends. Germline V gene lookup returns CDR1 SGHNT and CDR2 YYREEE (reference sequence).

The J gene is TRBJ2-7, the V gene TRBV4-1, with D unclear. V dropped 0 bases and J dropped 5 bases, with 8 bases sitting between them. This CDR3 spans 13 amino acids. The germline gives CDR1 MGHRA, CDR2 YSYEKL. DNA for the CDR3: TGCGCCAGCAGCCAAGATACGGAAAACGAGCAGTACTTC. This translates into CASSQDTENEQYF.

This clone was seen more than once but under ten times. This chain uses TRBV9 with TRBJ2-7; weak D call: TRBD2 (6 bases). The V gene lost 0 bases and the J gene lost 6 bases, with 16 bases spanning the gap. The germline V gene encodes CDR1 SGDLS and CDR2 YYNGEE. The CDR3 runs 15 residues. CDR3 sequence (DNA): TGTGCCAGCAGCGTAGTAGGAGGGATTGGGGCCGAGCAGTACTTC. Its translation is CASSVVGGIGAEQYF.

The chain carries TRBV27 and TRBJ2-2, with 9 positions matching TRBD1. V was clipped by 4 bases and J by 4 bases; unmatched bases: 13. The germline gives CDR1 MNHEY, CDR2 SMNVEV (reference sequence). CDR3 length equals 18 residues. As DNA, the CDR3 is TGTGCCAGCAGTTCCCGCCGGGACAGGGTTTATACCACCGGGGAGCTGTTTTTT. The encoded protein is CASSSRRDRVYTTGELFF.

This clone was picked up one time. The rearrangement uses TRBV7-6 and TRBJ1-1; no reliable D call. The CDR3 length is 15 residues. V was clipped by 1 base and J by 1 base, with 10 bases between them. CDR1 is SGHVS and CDR2 is FNYEAQ in the germline V gene. As DNA, the CDR3 is TGTGCCAGCAGCTTAGGTACAGACACGAACACTGAAGCTTTCTTT. Protein sequence: CASSLGTDTNTEAFF.

For this clone: The same CDR3 also results from other DNA sequences found in this sample. The V call is TRBV7-9, the J call TRBJ2-7; 8 nucleotides line up with TRBD1. CDR1 and CDR2 from the germline V gene are SEHNR and FQNEAQ (reference sequence). V lost 6 bases and J lost 4; bases outside the gene matches: 14. The CDR3 covers 16 residues. CDR3 amino acids: CASSSQGTGTAYEQYF. CDR3 nucleotides: TGTGCCAGCAGTTCCCAAGGGACAGGCACTGCTTACGAGCAGTACTTC.

The J gene is TRBJ1-1, the V gene TRBV13; tentatively, D is TRBD1 (5 bases). The CDR3 consists of 14 residues. Trimming took 4 bases from V and 8 from J, leaving 17 bases between them. Per germline, CDR1 PRHDT and CDR2 FYEKMQ (reference sequence). In nucleotides, the CDR3 is TGTGCCAGCAGCTCCACACCTACCTGGACAGAAGCTTTCTTT. The encoded protein is CASSSTPTWTEAFF.

The chain recombines TRBV28 with TRBJ1-1; perhaps TRBD1 as D (5 bases). The CDR3 is 17 amino acids. Germline CDR1 MDHEN, CDR2 SYDVKM. Between the trimmed V and J ends, which lost 8 bases and 0 bases, there was a span of 22 bases. For the CDR3, the DNA is TGTGCCAGCGGGGGAAAGGAGAACCTAAATTTGAACACTGAAGCTTTCTTT. This sequence encodes CASGGKENLNLNTEAFF.

This chain joins TRBV4-3 and TRBJ2-1; D gene ambiguous. Germline V gene sequence: CDR1 LGHNA, CDR2 YSLEER. V was pared by 1 base and J by 4 bases, with 11 bases between. The CDR3 spans 15 residues. CDR3 loop: CASSQGLDGYNEQFF. The DNA of the CDR3 is TGCGCCAGCAGCCAAGGATTGGACGGATACAATGAGCAGTTCTTC.

This clone was detected once. This chain uses TRBV7-8 with TRBJ2-7; the D gene is possibly TRBD2 (6 bases). Germline CDR1 SGHVS, CDR2 FQNEAQ. The CDR3 length is 18 residues. Deletions cut 6 bases from V and 0 bases from J, with 24 bases between. The CDR3 protein is CASSLHLPGDLSSYEQYF. In nucleotides, the CDR3 is TGTGCCAGCAGTCTTCACCTCCCGGGGGATCTAAGCTCCTACGAGCAGTACTTC.

V and J are TRBV7-9 and TRBJ1-6, with TRBD1 as a possible D gene (6 bases). Germline V gene lookup returns CDR1 SEHNR and CDR2 FQNEAQ (reference sequence). The CDR3 extends over 15 amino acids. V was trimmed by 1 base and J by 7 bases, leaving 11 bases between them. The chain's CDR3 is CASSLGTAVNSPLHF. The DNA of the CDR3 is TGTGCCAGCAGCTTAGGGACAGCTGTGAATTCACCCCTCCACTTT.